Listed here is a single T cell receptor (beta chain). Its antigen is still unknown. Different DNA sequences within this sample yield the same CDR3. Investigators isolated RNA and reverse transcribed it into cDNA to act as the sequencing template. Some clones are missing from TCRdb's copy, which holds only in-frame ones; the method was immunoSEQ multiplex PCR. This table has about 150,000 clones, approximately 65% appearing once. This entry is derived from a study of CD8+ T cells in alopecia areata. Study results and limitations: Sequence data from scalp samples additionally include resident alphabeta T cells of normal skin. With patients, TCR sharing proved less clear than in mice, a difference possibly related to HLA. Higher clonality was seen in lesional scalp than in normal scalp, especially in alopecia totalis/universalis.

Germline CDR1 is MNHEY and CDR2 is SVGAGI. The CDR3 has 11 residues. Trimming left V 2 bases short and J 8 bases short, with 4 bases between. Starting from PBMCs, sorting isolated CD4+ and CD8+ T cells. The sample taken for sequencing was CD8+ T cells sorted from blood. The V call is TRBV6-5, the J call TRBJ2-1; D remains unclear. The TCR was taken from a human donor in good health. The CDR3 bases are TGTGCCAGCAGTTACGGGCATGAGCAGTTCTTC. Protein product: CASSYGHEQFF.